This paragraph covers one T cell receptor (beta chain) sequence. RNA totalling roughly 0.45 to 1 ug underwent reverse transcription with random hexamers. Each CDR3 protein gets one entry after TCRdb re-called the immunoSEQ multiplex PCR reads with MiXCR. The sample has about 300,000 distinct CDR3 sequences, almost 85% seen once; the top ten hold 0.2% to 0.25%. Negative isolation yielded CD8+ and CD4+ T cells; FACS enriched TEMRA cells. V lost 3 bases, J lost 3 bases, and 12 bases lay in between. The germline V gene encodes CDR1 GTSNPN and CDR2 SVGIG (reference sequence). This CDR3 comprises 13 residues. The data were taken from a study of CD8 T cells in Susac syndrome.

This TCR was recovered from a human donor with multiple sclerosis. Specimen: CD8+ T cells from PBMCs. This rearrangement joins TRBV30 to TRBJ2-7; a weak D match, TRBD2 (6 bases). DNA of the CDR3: TGTGCCTGGAGGGGAGGAGAGGGCTACGAGCAGTACTTC. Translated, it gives CAWRGGEGYEQYF.